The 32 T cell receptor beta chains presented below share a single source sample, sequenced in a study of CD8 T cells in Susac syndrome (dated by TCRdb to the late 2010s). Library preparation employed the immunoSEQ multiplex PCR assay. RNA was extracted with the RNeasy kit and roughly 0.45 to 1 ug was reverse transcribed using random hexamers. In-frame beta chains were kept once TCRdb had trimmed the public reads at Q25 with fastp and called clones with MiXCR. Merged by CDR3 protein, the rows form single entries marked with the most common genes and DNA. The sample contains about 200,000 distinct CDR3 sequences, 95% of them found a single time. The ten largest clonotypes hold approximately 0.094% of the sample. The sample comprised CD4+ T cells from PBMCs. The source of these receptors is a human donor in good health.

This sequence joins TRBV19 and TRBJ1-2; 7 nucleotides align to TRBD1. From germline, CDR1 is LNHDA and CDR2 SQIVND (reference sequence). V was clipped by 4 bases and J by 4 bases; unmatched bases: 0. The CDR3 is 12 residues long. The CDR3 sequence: CASSKGAYGYTF. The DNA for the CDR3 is TGTGCCAGTAGTAAGGGGGCCTATGGCTACACCTTC.

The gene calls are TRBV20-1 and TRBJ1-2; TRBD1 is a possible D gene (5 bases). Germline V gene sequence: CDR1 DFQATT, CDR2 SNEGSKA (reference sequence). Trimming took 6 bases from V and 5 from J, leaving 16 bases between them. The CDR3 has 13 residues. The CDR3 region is CSARTLSGYGYTF. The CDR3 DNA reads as TGCAGTGCGCGGACGCTCTCAGGGTATGGCTACACCTTC.

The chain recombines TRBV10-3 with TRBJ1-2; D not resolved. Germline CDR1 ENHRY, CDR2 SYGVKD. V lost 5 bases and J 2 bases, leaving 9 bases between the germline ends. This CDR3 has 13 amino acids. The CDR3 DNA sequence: TGTGCCATCAGTCTTATACAGAACTATGGCTACACCTTC. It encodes CAISLIQNYGYTF.

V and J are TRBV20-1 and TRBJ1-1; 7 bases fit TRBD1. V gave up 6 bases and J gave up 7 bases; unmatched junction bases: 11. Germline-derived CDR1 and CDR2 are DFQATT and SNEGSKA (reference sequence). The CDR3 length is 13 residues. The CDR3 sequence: CSAERQGEGEAFF. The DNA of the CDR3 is TGCAGTGCCGAACGGCAGGGGGAGGGTGAAGCTTTCTTT.

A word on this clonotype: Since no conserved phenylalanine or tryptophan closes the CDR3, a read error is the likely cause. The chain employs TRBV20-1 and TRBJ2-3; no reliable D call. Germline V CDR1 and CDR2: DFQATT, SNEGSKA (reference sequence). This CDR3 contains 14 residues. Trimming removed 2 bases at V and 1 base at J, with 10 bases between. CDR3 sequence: CSARIEPRTDTQYL. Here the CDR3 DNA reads TGCAGTGCTAGAATCGAACCCCGCACAGATACGCAGTATTTG.

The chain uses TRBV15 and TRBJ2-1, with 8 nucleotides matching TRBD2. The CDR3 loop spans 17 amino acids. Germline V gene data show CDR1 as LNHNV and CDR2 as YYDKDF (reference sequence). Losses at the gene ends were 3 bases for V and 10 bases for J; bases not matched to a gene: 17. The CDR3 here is CATSSLLTGTRRQEQFF. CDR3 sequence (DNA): TGTGCCACCAGCAGTCTGCTCACCGGGACTAGACGACAAGAGCAGTTCTTC.

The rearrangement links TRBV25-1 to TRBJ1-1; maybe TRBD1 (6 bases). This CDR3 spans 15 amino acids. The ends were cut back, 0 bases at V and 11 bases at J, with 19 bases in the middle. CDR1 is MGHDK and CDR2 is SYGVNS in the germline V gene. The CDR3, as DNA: TGTGCCAGCAGTGAATACGCACTCGGGGGCTCCGGCGCTTTCTTT. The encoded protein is CASSEYALGGSGAFF.

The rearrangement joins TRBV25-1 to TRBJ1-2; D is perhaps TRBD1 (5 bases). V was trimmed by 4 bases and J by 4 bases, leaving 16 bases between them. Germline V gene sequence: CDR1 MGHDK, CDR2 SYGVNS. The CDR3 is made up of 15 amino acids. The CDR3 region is CASSAIDRLLYGYTF. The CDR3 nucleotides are TGTGCCAGCAGTGCGATCGACAGACTCCTCTATGGCTACACCTTC.

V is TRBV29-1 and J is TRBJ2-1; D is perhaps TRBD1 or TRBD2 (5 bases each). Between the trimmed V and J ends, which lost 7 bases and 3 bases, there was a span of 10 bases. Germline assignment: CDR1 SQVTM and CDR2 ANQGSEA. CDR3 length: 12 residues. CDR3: CSARDGYNEQFF. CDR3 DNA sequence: TGCAGCGCCCGGGACGGCTACAATGAGCAGTTCTTC.

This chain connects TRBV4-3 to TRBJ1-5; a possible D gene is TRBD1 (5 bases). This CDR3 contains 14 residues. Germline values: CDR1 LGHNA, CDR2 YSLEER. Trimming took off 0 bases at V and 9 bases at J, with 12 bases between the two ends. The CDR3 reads CASSQDRGGRPQHF. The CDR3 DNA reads TGCGCCAGCAGCCAAGATCGGGGGGGAAGGCCCCAGCATTTT.

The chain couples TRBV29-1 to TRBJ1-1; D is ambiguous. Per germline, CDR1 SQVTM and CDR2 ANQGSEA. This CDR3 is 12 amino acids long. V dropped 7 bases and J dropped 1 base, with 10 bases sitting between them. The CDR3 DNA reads TGCAGCGGCGCACAGCCGAACACTGAAGCTTTCTTT. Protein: CSGAQPNTEAFF.

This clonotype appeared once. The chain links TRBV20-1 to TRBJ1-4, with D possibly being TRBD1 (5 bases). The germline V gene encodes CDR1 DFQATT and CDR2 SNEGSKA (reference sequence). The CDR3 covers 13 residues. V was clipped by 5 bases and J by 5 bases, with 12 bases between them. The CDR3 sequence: CSALTEHNEKLFF. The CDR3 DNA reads TGCAGTGCTTTGACAGAGCACAATGAAAAACTGTTTTTT.

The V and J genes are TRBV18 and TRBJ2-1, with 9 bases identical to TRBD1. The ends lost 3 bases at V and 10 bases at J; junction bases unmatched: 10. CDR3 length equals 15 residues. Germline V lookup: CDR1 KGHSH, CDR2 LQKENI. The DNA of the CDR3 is TGTGCCAGCTCACCCCAGACAGGGGGTTCCCTGGAGCAGTTCTTC. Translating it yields CASSPQTGGSLEQFF.

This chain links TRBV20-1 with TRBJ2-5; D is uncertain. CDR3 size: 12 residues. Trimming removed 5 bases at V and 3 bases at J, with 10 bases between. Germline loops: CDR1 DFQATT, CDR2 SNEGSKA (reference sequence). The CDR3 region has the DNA TGCAGTGCTGAAAAGGGTGAAGAGACCCAGTACTTC. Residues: CSAEKGEETQYF.

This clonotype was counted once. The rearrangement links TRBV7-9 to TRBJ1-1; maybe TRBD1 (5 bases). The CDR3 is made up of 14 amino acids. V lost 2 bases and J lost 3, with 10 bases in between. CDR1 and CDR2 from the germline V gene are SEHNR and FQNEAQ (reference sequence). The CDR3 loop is CASSLWGEHTEAFF. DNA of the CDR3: TGTGCCAGCAGCTTATGGGGGGAACACACTGAAGCTTTCTTT.

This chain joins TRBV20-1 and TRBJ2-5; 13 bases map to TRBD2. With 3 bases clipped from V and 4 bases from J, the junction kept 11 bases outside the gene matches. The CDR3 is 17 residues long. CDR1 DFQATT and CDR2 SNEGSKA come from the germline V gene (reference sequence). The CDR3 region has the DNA TGCAGTGCTAGCGAGCGAGGAGGGACTAGCGGGACAGAGACCCAGTACTTC. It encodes CSASERGGTSGTETQYF.

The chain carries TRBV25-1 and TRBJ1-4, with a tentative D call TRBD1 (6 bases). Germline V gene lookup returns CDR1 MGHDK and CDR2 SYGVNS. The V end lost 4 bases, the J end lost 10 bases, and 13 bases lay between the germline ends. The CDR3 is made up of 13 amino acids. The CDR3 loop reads CASSGGRRGKLFF. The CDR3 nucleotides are TGTGCCAGCAGTGGGGGGCGTAGGGGAAAACTGTTTTTT. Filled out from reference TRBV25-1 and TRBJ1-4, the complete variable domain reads EADIYQTPRYLVIGTGKKITLECSQTMGHDKMYWYQQDPGMELHLIHYSYGVNSTEKGDLSSESTVSRIRTEHFPLTLESARPSHTSQYLCASSGGRRGKLFFGSGTQLSVL.

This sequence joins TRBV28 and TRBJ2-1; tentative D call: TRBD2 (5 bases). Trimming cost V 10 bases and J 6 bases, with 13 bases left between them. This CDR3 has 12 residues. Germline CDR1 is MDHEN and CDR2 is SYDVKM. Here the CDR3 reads CATRSGGNEQFF. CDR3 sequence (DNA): TGTGCCACCCGGAGCGGTGGCAATGAGCAGTTCTTC. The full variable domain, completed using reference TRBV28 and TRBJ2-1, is DVKVTQSSRYLVKRTGEKVFLECVQDMDHENMFWYRQDPGLGLRLIYFSYDVKMKEKGDIPEGYSVSREKKERFSLILESASTNQTSMYLCATRSGGNEQFFGPGTRLTVL.

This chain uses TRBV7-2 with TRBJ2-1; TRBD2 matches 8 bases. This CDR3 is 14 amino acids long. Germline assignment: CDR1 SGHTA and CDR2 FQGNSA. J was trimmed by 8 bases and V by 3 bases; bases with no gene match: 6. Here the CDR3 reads CASSLPGLVYEQFF. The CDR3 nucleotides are TGTGCCAGCAGCTTGCCGGGACTAGTATATGAGCAGTTCTTC.

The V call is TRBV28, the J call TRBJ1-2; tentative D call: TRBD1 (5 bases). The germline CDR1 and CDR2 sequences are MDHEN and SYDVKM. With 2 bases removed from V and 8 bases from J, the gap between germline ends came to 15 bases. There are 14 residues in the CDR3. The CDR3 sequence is CASSLIGRGRGYTF. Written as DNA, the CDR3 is TGTGCCAGCAGTTTAATAGGGCGGGGACGGGGCTACACCTTC.

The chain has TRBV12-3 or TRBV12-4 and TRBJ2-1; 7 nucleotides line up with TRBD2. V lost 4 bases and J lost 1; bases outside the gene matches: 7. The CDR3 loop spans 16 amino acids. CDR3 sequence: CASSWAAGKSYNEQFF. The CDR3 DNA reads TGTGCCAGCAGTTGGGCAGCGGGGAAGTCCTACAATGAGCAGTTCTTC.

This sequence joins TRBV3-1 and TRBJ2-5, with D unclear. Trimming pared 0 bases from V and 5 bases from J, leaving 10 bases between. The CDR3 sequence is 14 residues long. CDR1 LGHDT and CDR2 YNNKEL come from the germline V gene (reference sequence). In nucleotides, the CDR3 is TGTGCCAGCAGCCAAGATATTAGTGGCGAGACCCAGTACTTC. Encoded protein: CASSQDISGETQYF.

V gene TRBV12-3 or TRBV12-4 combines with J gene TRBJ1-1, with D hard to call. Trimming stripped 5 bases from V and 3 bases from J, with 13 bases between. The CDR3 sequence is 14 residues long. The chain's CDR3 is CASSPSGRDTEAFF. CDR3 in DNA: TGTGCCAGCAGTCCGTCCGGGAGAGACACTGAAGCTTTCTTT.

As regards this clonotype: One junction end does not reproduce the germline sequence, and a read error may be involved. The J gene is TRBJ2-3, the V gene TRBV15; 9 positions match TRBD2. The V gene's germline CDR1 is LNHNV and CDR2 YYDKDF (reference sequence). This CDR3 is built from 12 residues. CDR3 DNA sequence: TGTGCCACCAGCAGAGATTTCGCTAGCGGGGAATTT. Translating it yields CATSRDFASGEF.

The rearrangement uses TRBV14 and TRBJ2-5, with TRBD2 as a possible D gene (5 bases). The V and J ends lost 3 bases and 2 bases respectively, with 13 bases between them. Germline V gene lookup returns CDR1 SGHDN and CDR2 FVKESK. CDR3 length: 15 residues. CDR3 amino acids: CASSHSLRGQETQYF. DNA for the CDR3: TGTGCCAGCAGCCATAGTCTACGGGGACAAGAGACCCAGTACTTC.

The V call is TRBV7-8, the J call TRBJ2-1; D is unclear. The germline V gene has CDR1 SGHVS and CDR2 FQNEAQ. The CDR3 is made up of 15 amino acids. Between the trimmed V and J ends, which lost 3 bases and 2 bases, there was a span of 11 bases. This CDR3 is CASSFDRVPYNEQFF. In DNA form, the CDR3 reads TGTGCCAGCAGCTTCGACCGGGTGCCCTACAATGAGCAGTTCTTC.

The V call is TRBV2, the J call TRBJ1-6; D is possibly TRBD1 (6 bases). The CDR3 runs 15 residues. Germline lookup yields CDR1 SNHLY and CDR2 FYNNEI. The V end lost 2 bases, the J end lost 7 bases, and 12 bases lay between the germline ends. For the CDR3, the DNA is TGTGCCAGCAGTGAACTGACAGGTGGGAATTCACCCCTCCACTTT. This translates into CASSELTGGNSPLHF.

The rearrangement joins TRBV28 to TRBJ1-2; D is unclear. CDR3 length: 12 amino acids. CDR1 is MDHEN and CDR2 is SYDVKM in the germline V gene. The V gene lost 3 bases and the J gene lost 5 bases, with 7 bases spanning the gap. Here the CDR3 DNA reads TGTGCCAGCAGTTTCCGGCAGTATGGCTACACCTTC. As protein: CASSFRQYGYTF.

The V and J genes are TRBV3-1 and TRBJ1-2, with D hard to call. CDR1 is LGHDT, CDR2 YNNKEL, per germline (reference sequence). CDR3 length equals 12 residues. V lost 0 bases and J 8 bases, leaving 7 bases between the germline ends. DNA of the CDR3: TGTGCCAGCAGCCAAGACTACGGCGGCTACACCTTC. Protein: CASSQDYGGYTF.

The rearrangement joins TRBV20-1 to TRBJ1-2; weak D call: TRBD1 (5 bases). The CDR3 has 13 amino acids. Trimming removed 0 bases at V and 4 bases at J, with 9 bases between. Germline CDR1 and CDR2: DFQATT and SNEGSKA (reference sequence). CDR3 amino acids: CSAREPGPYGYTF. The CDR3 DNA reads TGCAGTGCTAGAGAACCAGGGCCCTATGGCTACACCTTC.

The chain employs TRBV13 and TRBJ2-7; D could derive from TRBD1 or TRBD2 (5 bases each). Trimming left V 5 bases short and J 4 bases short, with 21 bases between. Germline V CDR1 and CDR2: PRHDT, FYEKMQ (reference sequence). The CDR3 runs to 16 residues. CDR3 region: CASSLTKTGAVYEQYV. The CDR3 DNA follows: TGTGCCAGCAGCCTTACTAAGACCGGGGCAGTTTACGAGCAGTACGTC.

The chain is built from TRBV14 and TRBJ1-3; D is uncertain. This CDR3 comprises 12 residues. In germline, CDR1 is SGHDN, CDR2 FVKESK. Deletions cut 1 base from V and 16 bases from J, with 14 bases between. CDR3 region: CASSQVSVPAYF. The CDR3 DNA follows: TGTGCCAGCAGCCAAGTGAGCGTTCCCGCGTATTTT. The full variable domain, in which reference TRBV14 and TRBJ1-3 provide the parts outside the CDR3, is EAGVTQFPSHSVIEKGQTVTLRCDPISGHDNLYWYRRVMGKEIKFLLHFVKESKQDESGMPNNRFLAERTGGTYSTLKVQPAELEDSGVYFCASSQVSVPAYFGEGSWLTVV.